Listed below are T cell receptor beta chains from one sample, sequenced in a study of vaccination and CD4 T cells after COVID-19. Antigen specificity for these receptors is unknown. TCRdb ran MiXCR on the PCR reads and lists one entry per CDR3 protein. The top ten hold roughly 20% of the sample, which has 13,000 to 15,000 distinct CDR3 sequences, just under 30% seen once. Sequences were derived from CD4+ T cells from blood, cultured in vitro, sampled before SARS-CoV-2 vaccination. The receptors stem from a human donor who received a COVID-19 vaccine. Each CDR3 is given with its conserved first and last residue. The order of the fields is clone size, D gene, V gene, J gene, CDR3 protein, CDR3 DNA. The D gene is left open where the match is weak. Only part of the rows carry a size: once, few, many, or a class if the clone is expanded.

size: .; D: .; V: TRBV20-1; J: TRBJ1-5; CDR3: CSAGRGTSNQPQHF; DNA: TGCAGTGCGGGTAGGGGGACTAGCAATCAGCCCCAGCATTTT
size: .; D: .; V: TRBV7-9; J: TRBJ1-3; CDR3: CASSFSQPGNTIYF; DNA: TGTGCCAGCAGCTTCTCTCAGCCTGGAAACACCATATATTTT
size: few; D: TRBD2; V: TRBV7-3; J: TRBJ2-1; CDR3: CASSLTSGGYEQFF; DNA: TGTGCCAGCAGCTTAACTAGCGGGGGGTATGAGCAGTTCTTC
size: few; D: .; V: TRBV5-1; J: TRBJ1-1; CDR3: CASSPSLVNTEAFF; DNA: TGCGCCAGCAGCCCGTCCCTTGTGAACACTGAAGCTTTCTTT
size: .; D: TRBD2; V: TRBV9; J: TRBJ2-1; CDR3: CASSVAFSGGQVNEQFF; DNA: TGTGCCAGCAGCGTAGCTTTTTCGGGGGGGCAGGTCAATGAGCAGTTCTTC
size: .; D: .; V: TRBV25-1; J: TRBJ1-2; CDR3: CASTEEYKGYTF; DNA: TGTGCCAGCACCGAAGAGTACAAGGGCTACACCTTC
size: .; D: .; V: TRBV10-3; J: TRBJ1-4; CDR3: CAISGERNEKLFF; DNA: TGTGCCATCAGTGGGGAACGGAATGAAAAACTGTTTTTT
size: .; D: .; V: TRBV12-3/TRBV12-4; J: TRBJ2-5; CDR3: CASSFSFTDAVNLETQYF; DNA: TGTGCCAGCAGTTTTTCTTTCACGGACGCGGTTAATTTGGAGACCCAGTACTTC
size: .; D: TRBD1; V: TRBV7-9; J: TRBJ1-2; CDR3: CASSLAEQGPYGYTF; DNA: TGTGCCAGCAGCTTAGCGGAACAGGGGCCCTATGGCTACACCTTC
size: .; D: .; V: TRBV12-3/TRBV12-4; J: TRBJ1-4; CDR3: CASSELVRVGEKLFF; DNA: TGTGCCAGCAGCGAATTAGTTAGGGTGGGTGAAAAACTGTTTTTT
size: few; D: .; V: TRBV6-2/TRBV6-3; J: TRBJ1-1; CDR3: CASSVAGAPVPEAFF; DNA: TGTGCCAGCAGTGTTGCAGGGGCGCCAGTCCCTGAAGCTTTCTTT
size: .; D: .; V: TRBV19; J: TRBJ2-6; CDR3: CASSPSSGANVLTF; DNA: TGTGCCAGTAGTCCGAGCTCTGGGGCCAACGTCCTGACTTTC
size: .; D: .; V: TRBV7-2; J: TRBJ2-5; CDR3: CASSLEYQETQYF; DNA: TGTGCCAGCAGTTTAGAGTACCAAGAGACCCAGTACTTC
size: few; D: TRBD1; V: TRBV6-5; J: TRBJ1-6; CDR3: CASSSGQGAGNSPLHF; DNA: TGTGCCAGCAGTTCGGGACAGGGGGCTGGTAATTCACCCCTCCACTTT
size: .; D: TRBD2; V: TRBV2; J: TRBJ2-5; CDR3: CASSEFSGVQETQYF; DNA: TGTGCCAGCAGTGAGTTTAGCGGGGTTCAAGAGACCCAGTACTTC
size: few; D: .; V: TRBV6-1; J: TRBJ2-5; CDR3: CASSVTGSETQYF; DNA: TGTGCCAGCAGTGTGACAGGATCGGAGACCCAGTACTTC
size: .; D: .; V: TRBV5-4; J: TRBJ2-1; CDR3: CASSLMGGPPEQFF; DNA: TGTGCCAGCAGCTTGATGGGGGGGCCCCCTGAGCAGTTCTTC
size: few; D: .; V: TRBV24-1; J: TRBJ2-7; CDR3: CATSDSTVSYEQYF; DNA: TGTGCCACCAGTGATTCTACGGTTTCATACGAGCAGTACTTC
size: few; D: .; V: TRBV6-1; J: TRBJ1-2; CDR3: CASTYRTEVNYGYTF; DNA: TGTGCCAGCACCTACCGGACTGAGGTTAACTATGGCTACACCTTC
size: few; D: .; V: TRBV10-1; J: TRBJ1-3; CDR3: CASSDGAGRAIYF; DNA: TGCGCCAGCAGTGATGGGGCAGGGCGGGCCATATATTTT
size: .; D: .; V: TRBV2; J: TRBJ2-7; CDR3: CASSGDVEASLEQYF; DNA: TGTGCCAGCAGTGGAGATGTCGAGGCCTCCCTCGAGCAGTACTTC
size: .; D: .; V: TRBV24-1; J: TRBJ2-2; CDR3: CATSDGWAGEGGELFF; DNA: TGTGCCACCAGTGATGGGTGGGCAGGTGAGGGCGGGGAGCTGTTTTTT
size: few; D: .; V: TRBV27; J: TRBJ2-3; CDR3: CASSRLNSTDTQYF; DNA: TGTGCCAGCAGTCGGTTGAACTCAACAGATACGCAGTATTTT
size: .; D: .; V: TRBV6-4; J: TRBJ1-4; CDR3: CASSASRGGNEKLFF; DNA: TGTGCCAGCAGTGCCTCCAGGGGTGGTAATGAAAAACTGTTTTTT
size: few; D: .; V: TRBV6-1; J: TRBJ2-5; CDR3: CASSEGRGMAIETQYF; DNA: TGTGCCAGCAGTGAAGGGAGAGGGATGGCAATAGAGACCCAGTACTTC
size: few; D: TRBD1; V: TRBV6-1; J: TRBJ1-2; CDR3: CARSLDRSYGYTF; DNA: TGTGCCAGGTCACTGGACAGGTCGTATGGCTACACCTTC
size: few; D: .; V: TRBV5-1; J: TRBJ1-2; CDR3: CASSLWGRGARNYGYTF; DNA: TGCGCCAGCAGCCTGTGGGGGAGGGGGGCGCGCAACTATGGCTACACCTTC
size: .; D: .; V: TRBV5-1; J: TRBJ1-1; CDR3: CASRLTQFTEAFF; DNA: TGCGCCAGCAGATTGACACAGTTCACTGAAGCTTTCTTT
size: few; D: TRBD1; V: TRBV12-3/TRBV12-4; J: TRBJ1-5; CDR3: CASTSGGTGVNQPQHF; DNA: TGTGCCAGCACCAGTGGGGGGACAGGGGTGAATCAGCCCCAGCATTTT
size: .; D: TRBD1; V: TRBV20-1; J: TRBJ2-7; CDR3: CSATPRDRGYEQYF; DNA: TGCAGTGCCACCCCCCGGGACAGGGGTTACGAGCAGTACTTC
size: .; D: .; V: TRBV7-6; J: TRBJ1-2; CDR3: CASSRTNYGYTF; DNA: TGTGCCAGCAGCCGGACAAACTATGGCTACACCTTC
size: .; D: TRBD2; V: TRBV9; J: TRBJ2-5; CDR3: CASSVGLAGETQYF; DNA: TGTGCCAGCAGCGTAGGGCTAGCGGGGGAGACCCAGTACTTC
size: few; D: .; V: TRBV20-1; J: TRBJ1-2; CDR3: CSAARDANYGYTF; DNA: TGCAGTGCAGCAAGGGACGCTAACTATGGCTACACCTTC
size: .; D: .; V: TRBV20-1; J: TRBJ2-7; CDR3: CSATIQGYEQYF; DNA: TGCAGTGCGACCATACAGGGATACGAGCAGTACTTC
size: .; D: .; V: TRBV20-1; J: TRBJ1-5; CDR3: CSASAGAGQPQHF; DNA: TGCAGTGCTAGCGCGGGGGCCGGTCAGCCCCAGCATTTT
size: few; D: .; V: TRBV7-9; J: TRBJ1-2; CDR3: CASSLEGGSYGYTF; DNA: TGTGCCAGCAGCTTAGAGGGGGGCAGCTATGGCTACACCTTC
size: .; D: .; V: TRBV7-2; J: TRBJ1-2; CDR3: CASSLVPETNYGYTF; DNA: TGTGCCAGCAGCTTAGTTCCCGAAACTAACTATGGCTACACCTTC
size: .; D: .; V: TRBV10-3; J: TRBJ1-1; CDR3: CAISDDKGNTEAFF; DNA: TGTGCCATCAGTGACGACAAGGGGAACACTGAAGCTTTCTTT
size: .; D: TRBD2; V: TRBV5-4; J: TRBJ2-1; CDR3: CASSLARTSGNNGQFF; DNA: TGTGCCAGCAGCTTGGCCCGGACTAGCGGGAACAATGGGCAGTTCTTC
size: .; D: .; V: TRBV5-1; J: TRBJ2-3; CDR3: CASSPLNSPTDTQYF; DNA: TGCGCCAGCAGCCCGCTAAATTCTCCCACAGATACGCAGTATTTT
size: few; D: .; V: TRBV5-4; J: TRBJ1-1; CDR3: CASRKGESEAFF; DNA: TGTGCCAGCAGAAAAGGGGAATCTGAAGCTTTCTTT
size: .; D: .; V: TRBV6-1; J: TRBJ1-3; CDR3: CASSDAELRNTIYF; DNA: TGTGCCAGCAGTGACGCGGAGCTGAGAAACACCATATATTTT
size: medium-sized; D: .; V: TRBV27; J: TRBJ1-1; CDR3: CASSFYREGTEAFF; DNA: TGTGCCAGCAGTTTTTACAGGGAGGGCACTGAAGCTTTCTTT
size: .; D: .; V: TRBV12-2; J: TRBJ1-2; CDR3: CASRSGHKAGGAGYTF; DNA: TGTGCAAGTCGCTCCGGCCATAAGGCAGGGGGCGCCGGCTACACCTTC
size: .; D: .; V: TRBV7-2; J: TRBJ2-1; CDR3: CASSSTPGYNEQFF; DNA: TGTGCCAGCAGCTCAACGCCCGGGTACAATGAGCAGTTCTTC
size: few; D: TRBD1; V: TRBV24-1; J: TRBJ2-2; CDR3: CATSDSIQGESNTGELFF; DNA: TGTGCCACCAGTGACTCGATTCAGGGGGAATCAAACACCGGGGAGCTGTTTTTT
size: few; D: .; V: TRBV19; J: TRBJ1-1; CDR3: CASSISSTVNTEAFF; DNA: TGTGCCAGTAGTATAAGCTCGACGGTGAACACTGAAGCTTTCTTT
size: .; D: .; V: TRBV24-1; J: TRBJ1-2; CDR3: CATSGTGFGYTF; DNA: TGTGCCACCAGTGGAACAGGGTTTGGCTACACCTTC
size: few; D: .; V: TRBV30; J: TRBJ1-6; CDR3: CAWSGSWNSPLHF; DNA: TGTGCCTGGAGCGGTTCGTGGAATTCACCCCTCCACTTT
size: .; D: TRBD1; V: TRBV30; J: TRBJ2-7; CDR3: CAWSPGQGAGEQYF; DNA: TGTGCCTGGAGCCCCGGTCAGGGGGCGGGAGAGCAGTACTTC
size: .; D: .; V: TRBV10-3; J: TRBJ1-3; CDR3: CAISESRGNTIYF; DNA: TGTGCCATCAGTGAGTCCCGTGGAAACACCATATATTTT
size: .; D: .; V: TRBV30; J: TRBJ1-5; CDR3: CAWSQGRRVNQPQHF; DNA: TGTGCCTGGAGTCAGGGGCGGAGGGTCAATCAGCCCCAGCATTTT